These 10 T cell receptor beta chains were sequenced from one sample in a study of blood T cell repertoires in COVID-19. Sequencing used immunoSEQ multiplex PCR; TCRdb keeps in-frame clones, though not all of them. Of approximately 31,000 clones detected, roughly 93% appear once; the ten largest clones hold about 0.85%. Sequencing was carried out using peripheral blood. These receptors all stem from a male donor with active COVID-19.

The chain joins TRBV7-2 to TRBJ1-3, with D hard to call. Germline V gives CDR1 SGHTA, CDR2 FQGNSA. The CDR3 length is 14 residues. Between the trimmed V and J ends, which lost 4 bases and 0 bases, there was a span of 7 bases. CDR3 bases: TGTGCCAGCAGCTCTGAGTACTCTGGAAACACCATATATTTT. Its protein is CASSSEYSGNTIYF.

The chain links TRBV6-5 to TRBJ1-1; no reliable D call. V was clipped by 2 bases and J by 1 base, with 8 bases between them. The CDR3 has 14 amino acids. Germline CDR1 is MNHEY and CDR2 is SVGAGI. The CDR3 loop is CASSYGPKNTEAFF. The CDR3, as DNA: TGTGCCAGCAGTTACGGCCCCAAGAACACTGAAGCTTTCTTT.

The rearrangement uses TRBV4-3 and TRBJ2-4; 10 bases match TRBD1. V trimming: 4 bases; J trimming: 5 bases; junction bases outside the gene matches: 2. This CDR3 region has 14 residues. CDR1 and CDR2 (germline): LGHNA, YSLEER. CDR3: CASSRGTGENIQYF. For the CDR3, the DNA is TGCGCCAGCAGCCGAGGGACAGGGGAAAACATTCAGTACTTC.

The rearrangement joins TRBV2 to TRBJ1-2, with TRBD1 identical over 8 bases. The length of the CDR3 is 13 residues. The V segment lost 7 bases and the J segment 6 bases; nucleotides outside the gene matches: 7. Germline assignment: CDR1 SNHLY and CDR2 FYNNEI. DNA for the CDR3: TGTGCCAGCATTGAGGCAGGGGGCCATGGCTACACCTTC. Its translation: CASIEAGGHGYTF.

The chain uses TRBV10-3 and TRBJ1-1; TRBD1 aligns across 7 bases. Losses at the gene ends were 2 bases for V and 6 bases for J; bases not matched to a gene: 15. CDR1 and CDR2 from the germline V gene are ENHRY and SYGVKD. The CDR3 runs to 17 residues. The CDR3 sequence is CAISERPVAGGNAEAFF. The DNA of the CDR3 is TGTGCCATCAGTGAGAGACCCGTGGCAGGGGGGAATGCTGAAGCTTTCTTT.

This clone was observed a single time. The rearrangement links TRBV19 to TRBJ1-4; D remains unclear. The CDR3 covers 15 residues. Germline assignment: CDR1 LNHDA and CDR2 SQIVND (reference sequence). V dropped 6 bases and J dropped 4 bases, with 15 bases sitting between them. The CDR3 loop is CASSDGSNFNEKLFF. DNA of the CDR3: TGTGCCAGTAGCGACGGGAGCAACTTTAATGAAAAACTGTTTTTT.

This chain's CDR3 is CASSPQSQGLYEQYF. CDR3 coding DNA: TGTGCCAGCTCACCGCAGAGCCAGGGTCTCTACGAGCAGTACTTC. V gene TRBV18 combines with J gene TRBJ2-7, with D maybe TRBD1 (5 bases). In germline, CDR1 is KGHSH, CDR2 LQKENI. V was clipped by 3 bases and J by 3 bases, with 15 bases between them. This CDR3 contains 15 residues.

The CDR3 loop is CASSFPAGDETQYF. The CDR3 region has the DNA TGTGCCAGCAGCTTCCCAGCGGGGGACGAGACCCAGTACTTC. This sequence joins TRBV11-3 and TRBJ2-5, with 8 bases fitting TRBD2. The CDR3 covers 14 residues. The J segment lost 5 bases and the V segment lost 3 bases, leaving 5 bases of the junction unmatched. Per the germline V gene, CDR1 is SGHNT and CDR2 is YENEEA.

The rearrangement links TRBV4-1 to TRBJ1-1, with TRBD1 matching 11 bases. Unmatched junction bases numbered 6, after V lost 3 bases and J lost 6 bases. CDR3 length equals 15 residues. Germline V gene data show CDR1 as MGHRA and CDR2 as YSYEKL. CDR3 loop: CASSQRGQGVSEAFF. The CDR3 DNA reads as TGCGCCAGCAGCCAGAGGGGACAGGGGGTTTCTGAAGCTTTCTTT.

This clone was seen once. The chain links TRBV19 to TRBJ1-3, with a weak D call TRBD1 (6 bases). The CDR3 has 15 residues. Trimming cost V 4 bases and J 4 bases, with 14 bases left between them. Germline V gene data show CDR1 as LNHDA and CDR2 as SQIVND (reference sequence). CDR3 nucleotide sequence: TGTGCCAGTAGTAAGCCCGGGACACACGGAAACACCATATATTTT. This translates into CASSKPGTHGNTIYF.